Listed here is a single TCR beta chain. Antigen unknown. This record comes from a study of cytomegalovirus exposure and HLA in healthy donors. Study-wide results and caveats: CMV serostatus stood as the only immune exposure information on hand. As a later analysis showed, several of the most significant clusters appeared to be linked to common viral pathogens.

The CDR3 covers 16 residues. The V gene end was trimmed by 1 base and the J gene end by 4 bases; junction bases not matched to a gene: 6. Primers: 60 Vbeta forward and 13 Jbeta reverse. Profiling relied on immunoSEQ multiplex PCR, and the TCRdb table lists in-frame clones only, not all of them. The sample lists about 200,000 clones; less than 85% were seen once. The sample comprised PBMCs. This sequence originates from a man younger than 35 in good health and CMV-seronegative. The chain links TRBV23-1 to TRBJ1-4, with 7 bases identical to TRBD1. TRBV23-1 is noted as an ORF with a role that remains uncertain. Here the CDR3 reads CASSQFRGTDNEKLFF. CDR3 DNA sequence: TGCGCCAGCAGTCAATTTAGGGGGACAGATAATGAAAAACTGTTTTTT.